These T cell receptor beta chains were read from a single sample in a study of shared clonotypes between healthy human individuals. Generated by immunoSEQ multiplex PCR, the TCRdb table keeps only in-frame clones and is missing some. This table has around 1.9 million clones, roughly 91% appearing once. Sequenced: naive CD8+ T cells from PBMCs. These receptors were collected from a man aged 18-30 years in good health. Some clones in this sample may be carry-over from other donors' samples. The CDR3 runs from the conserved cysteine through the conserved F or W. A D gene is named only where the DNA matches it firmly. For some rows the clone size is stated as once, few or many, or as a class when expanded; others skip it.

clone_size | d_call | j_call | v_call | cdr3_nt | cdr3_aa
- | - | TRBJ2-1 | TRBV4-1 | TGCGCCAGCAGCCAAGATTTCCGGGGGGAGCAGTTCTTC | CASSQDFRGEQFF
few | - | TRBJ1-1 | TRBV9 | TGTGCCAGCAGCGTAGTTGAAGTCCCGAACACTGAAGCTTTCTTT | CASSVVEVPNTEAFF
- | TRBD1 | TRBJ2-3 | TRBV9 | TGTGCCAGCAGCGTCGACAGGGCCAGCGCAGATACGCAGTATTTT | CASSVDRASADTQYF
- | - | TRBJ2-3 | TRBV11-2 | TGTGCCAGCAGGTTGTCAGATACGCAGTATTTT | CASRLSDTQYF
- | - | TRBJ2-7 | TRBV28 | TGTGCCAGCAGTACGGCCCTGGGTTACGAGCAGTACTTC | CASSTALGYEQYF
once | TRBD1 | TRBJ2-7 | TRBV7-9 | TGTGCCAGCAGCTTTCAGGGGGCGGACGAGCAGTACTTC | CASSFQGADEQYF
- | - | TRBJ1-4 | TRBV19 | TGTGCCAGTAGTATGAGGGGAAAGGAAAAACTGTTTTTT | CASSMRGKEKLFF
- | TRBD2 | TRBJ2-7 | TRBV10-3 | TGTGCCATCAGCAACTTAAGACTAGCGGACGAGCAGTACTTC | CAISNLRLADEQYF
- | - | TRBJ2-5 | TRBV29-1 | TGCAGCCATGAGATGGTGGGGACCCAGTACTTC | CSHEMVGTQYF
- | TRBD2 | TRBJ2-7 | TRBV6-1 | TGTGCCAGCATCCGACTAGCGGGGTACGAGCAGTACTTC | CASIRLAGYEQYF
- | - | TRBJ1-4 | TRBV5-8 | TGTGCCAGCAGCTTGGCCGGATTTGAAAAACTGTTTTTT | CASSLAGFEKLFF
- | - | TRBJ2-7 | TRBV7-6 | TGTGCCAGCAGCCTCCGGGAGATAAGCTACGAGCAGTACTTC | CASSLREISYEQYF
once | TRBD1 | TRBJ2-3 | TRBV25-1 | TGTGCCAGCAGAGATAGGGGGACAGGCCTCACAGATACGCAGTATTTT | CASRDRGTGLTDTQYF
- | - | TRBJ2-7 | TRBV7-9 | TGTGCCAGCAGCTTAGGGGTAGCGACAGACGAGCAGTACTTC | CASSLGVATDEQYF
- | - | TRBJ2-2 | TRBV28 | TGTGCCAGCAGTTTAGCAGGGGATACCGGGGAGCTGTTTTTT | CASSLAGDTGELFF